The entry that follows covers one T cell receptor beta chain sequence. Antigen: not known. This specimen comes from a study of cytomegalovirus exposure and HLA in healthy donors. Study-level background: There were approximately 85 million unique TCRs (from HLA-typed donors) in an early data release. Findings of the study overall: In vitro work confirmed that a few CMV-associated chains recognize CMV antigens. Data from an earlier analysis indicated that most TCR beta V segments were productive either about 87% or about 30% of the time. Evidence from a later analysis indicated that most CMV-associated TCR beta chains looked HLA-restricted.

The V and J ends lost 8 bases and 0 bases respectively, with 14 bases between them. Germline assignment: CDR1 LNHDA and CDR2 SQIVND (reference sequence). The CDR3 runs to 15 residues. The PCR ran on 60 Vbeta and 13 Jbeta primers. TCRdb's copy holds only in-frame clones and misses some; the assay was immunoSEQ multiplex PCR. The table for this sample gives about 210,000 clones. Sequenced material: PBMCs. The chain recombines TRBV19 with TRBJ1-3, with D perhaps matching TRBD1 (5 bases). This clonotype originated in a woman aged 25 to 39 in good health and CMV-seropositive. CDR3 bases: TGTGCCAGTTCTCAGGGCCCGAGCTCTGGAAACACCATATATTTT. Residues: CASSQGPSSGNTIYF.